This passage covers 27 T cell receptor beta chains from one sample sequenced in a study of monozygotic twins with inflammatory bowel disease. TCRdb reanalyzed the 5' RACE reads and collapses them to one entry per CDR3 protein, without DNA. The sample data list approximately 120,000 distinct CDR3 sequences. Input material: blood. These receptors were obtained from a human donor with ulcerative colitis or Crohn's disease, or a healthy co-twin of an affected twin (not recorded which).

J is TRBJ2-1 and V is TRBV7-2; lacking DNA, the TRBD2 call made by TCRdb goes unchecked. This CDR3 spans 15 amino acids. In germline, CDR1 is SGHTA, CDR2 FQGNSA. CDR3: CASSYKTSGRDEQFF.

The chain has TRBV20-1 and TRBJ2-3. This CDR3 spans 16 amino acids. Germline CDR1 reads DFQATT; CDR2 reads SNEGSKA (reference sequence). The CDR3 sequence is CSARDPSGPLEDTQYF.

The V call is TRBV3-1, the J call TRBJ2-1; TCRdb's D call of TRBD1 is untestable without DNA. There are 19 residues in the CDR3. The germline gives CDR1 LGHDT, CDR2 YNNKEL (reference sequence). The CDR3 protein is CASSQTRLVGRSSYNEQFF.

The J gene is TRBJ1-2, the V gene TRBV6-5. This CDR3 is 13 amino acids long. Germline CDR1 and CDR2: MNHEY and SVGAGI. CDR3 amino acids: CAKLRTTLYGYTF.

The chain uses TRBV7-3 and TRBJ1-2. This CDR3 has 14 residues. Germline V CDR1 and CDR2: SGHTA, FQGTGA. The CDR3 reads CASSLQAINYGYTF.

The chain combines TRBV29-1 with TRBJ2-5; without DNA, the TCRdb call of TRBD1 cannot be checked. CDR1 and CDR2 (germline): SQVTM, ANQGSEA. The CDR3 contains 13 residues. The CDR3 sequence: CSATGGGGETQYF.

V is TRBV5-6 and J is TRBJ2-1; there is no DNA to check the TCRdb D call of TRBD2. The CDR3 loop spans 17 amino acids. Germline assignment: CDR1 SGHDT and CDR2 YYEEEE. The CDR3 protein is CASTSASGTSSYNEQFF.

The CDR3 loop is CASSLYGGWSGTEAFF. V and J are TRBV5-1 and TRBJ1-1; the D gene TCRdb calls, TRBD1, cannot be checked with no DNA. The CDR3 consists of 16 residues. Germline values: CDR1 SGHRS, CDR2 YFSETQ. The variable domain in full, completed from reference TRBV5-1 and TRBJ1-1, reads KAGVTQTPRYLIKTRGQQVTLSCSPISGHRSVSWYQQTPGQGLQFLFEYFSETQRNKGNFPGRFSGRQFSNSRSEMNVSTLELGDSALYLCASSLYGGWSGTEAFFGQGTRLTVV.

The chain employs TRBV29-1 and TRBJ2-7; checking the TCRdb D call of TRBD1 is not possible without DNA. The germline V gene encodes CDR1 SQVTM and CDR2 ANQGSEA. CDR3 size: 14 residues. The CDR3 protein is CSVVGTATTYEQYF.

The CDR3: CASSPQGQGAEGEQYF. The rearrangement links TRBV18 to TRBJ2-7; there is no DNA to check the TCRdb D call of TRBD1. CDR1 KGHSH and CDR2 LQKENI come from the germline V gene. The CDR3 has 16 residues.

The J gene is TRBJ1-5, the V gene TRBV12-3 or TRBV12-4. The CDR3 sequence is 16 residues long. The CDR3: CASRPNEGGSRAAQHF.

The rearrangement joins TRBV5-1 to TRBJ1-2; the D call of TRBD1 rests on TCRdb alone, since no DNA is present to check it. CDR1 and CDR2 from the germline V gene are SGHRS and YFSETQ. The CDR3 runs 14 residues. CDR3 region: CASSRLGVDYGYTF.

The chain combines TRBV5-4 with TRBJ2-7; with no DNA, the TCRdb D assignment of TRBD1 cannot be verified. The CDR3 has 14 amino acids. Per germline, CDR1 SGHNT and CDR2 YYREEE (reference sequence). CDR3 protein: CASSSGTGVVEQYF.

This chain uses TRBV5-6 with TRBJ2-1; TCRdb lists TRBD1, though no DNA is available to test this call. Germline lookup yields CDR1 SGHDT and CDR2 YYEEEE. This CDR3 has 16 residues. CDR3 protein: CASSLESGGARNEQFF.

The chain carries TRBV20-1 and TRBJ2-7; the D gene TCRdb calls, TRBD2, cannot be checked with no DNA. CDR1 and CDR2 from the germline V gene are DFQATT and SNEGSKA (reference sequence). The CDR3 contains 14 residues. CDR3 sequence: CSATGLAGAYEQYF.

V usage is TRBV3-1 and J usage is TRBJ2-2; TCRdb's assignment of TRBD2 cannot be checked, as there is no DNA. CDR3 length: 16 residues. The germline V gene encodes CDR1 LGHDT and CDR2 YNNKEL (reference sequence). The CDR3 spells CASSQVGGVDTGELFF.

The V call is TRBV7-3, the J call TRBJ2-1; TCRdb reports TRBD1, a call that lacks DNA to check it against. Germline V gene lookup returns CDR1 SGHTA and CDR2 FQGTGA. CDR3 length: 15 amino acids. This CDR3 reads CASSPDSSVVGEQFF.

The chain combines TRBV20-1 with TRBJ1-5; without DNA, the TCRdb call of TRBD1 cannot be checked. This CDR3 comprises 17 residues. Germline CDR1 DFQATT, CDR2 SNEGSKA (reference sequence). This CDR3 reads CSAQRRDRGRSNQPQHF.

The chain uses TRBV10-3 and TRBJ2-7. This CDR3 has 11 amino acids. CDR1 is ENHRY and CDR2 is SYGVKD in the germline V gene. The CDR3 loop reads CAISALPEQYF.

The chain uses TRBV6-2 or TRBV6-3 and TRBJ2-2; TCRdb picks TRBD1, but there is no DNA to check that call. This CDR3 region has 16 residues. Looked up from germline, CDR1 is MNHEY and CDR2 is SVGEGT. CDR3 in amino acids: CASSTHRVTNTGELFF.

The gene calls are TRBV5-1 and TRBJ1-1. There are 14 residues in the CDR3. Germline CDR1 and CDR2: SGHRS and YFSETQ. The CDR3 loop is CASRHQDRNTEAFF. Variable domain in full (rest from reference TRBV5-1 and TRBJ1-1): KAGVTQTPRYLIKTRGQQVTLSCSPISGHRSVSWYQQTPGQGLQFLFEYFSETQRNKGNFPGRFSGRQFSNSRSEMNVSTLELGDSALYLCASRHQDRNTEAFFGQGTRLTVV.

The J gene is TRBJ2-7, the V gene TRBV6-1. The V gene's germline CDR1 is MNHNS and CDR2 SASEGT. CDR3 length: 15 amino acids. This CDR3 is CASRDRVGNSYEQYF.

The V call is TRBV29-1, the J call TRBJ2-7; the TCRdb call, TRBD1, lacks DNA for checking. In germline, CDR1 is SQVTM, CDR2 ANQGSEA. This CDR3 contains 12 residues. CDR3 residues: CSVGHRGDEQYF.

The rearrangement joins TRBV5-1 to TRBJ1-1; TCRdb reports TRBD1, a call that lacks DNA to check it against. CDR1 is SGHRS and CDR2 is YFSETQ in the germline V gene. The CDR3 has 16 amino acids. The CDR3: CASTLRGRGVNTEAFF.

V is TRBV18 and J is TRBJ2-3; TCRdb's D call, TRBD1, is unchecked because there is no DNA. Germline CDR1 and CDR2: KGHSH and LQKENI. The CDR3 is 13 amino acids. CDR3 in amino acids: CASSVGTTDTQYF. Filled out from reference TRBV18 and TRBJ2-3, the complete variable domain reads NAGVMQNPRHLVRRRGQEARLRCSPMKGHSHVYWYRQLPEEGLKFMVYLQKENIIDESGMPKERFSAEFPKEGPSILRIQQVVRGDSAAYFCASSVGTTDTQYFGPGTRLTVL.

The chain joins TRBV7-2 to TRBJ2-5. This CDR3 has 13 residues. Germline CDR1 is SGHTA and CDR2 is FQGNSA. CDR3 sequence reads: CASSLDVQETQYF.

This chain links TRBV11-2 with TRBJ2-2; TCRdb's D call of TRBD1 is untestable without DNA. The CDR3 sequence is 18 residues long. Germline CDR1 SGHAT, CDR2 FQNNGV. The CDR3 region is CASSSADRTFYFTGELFF.